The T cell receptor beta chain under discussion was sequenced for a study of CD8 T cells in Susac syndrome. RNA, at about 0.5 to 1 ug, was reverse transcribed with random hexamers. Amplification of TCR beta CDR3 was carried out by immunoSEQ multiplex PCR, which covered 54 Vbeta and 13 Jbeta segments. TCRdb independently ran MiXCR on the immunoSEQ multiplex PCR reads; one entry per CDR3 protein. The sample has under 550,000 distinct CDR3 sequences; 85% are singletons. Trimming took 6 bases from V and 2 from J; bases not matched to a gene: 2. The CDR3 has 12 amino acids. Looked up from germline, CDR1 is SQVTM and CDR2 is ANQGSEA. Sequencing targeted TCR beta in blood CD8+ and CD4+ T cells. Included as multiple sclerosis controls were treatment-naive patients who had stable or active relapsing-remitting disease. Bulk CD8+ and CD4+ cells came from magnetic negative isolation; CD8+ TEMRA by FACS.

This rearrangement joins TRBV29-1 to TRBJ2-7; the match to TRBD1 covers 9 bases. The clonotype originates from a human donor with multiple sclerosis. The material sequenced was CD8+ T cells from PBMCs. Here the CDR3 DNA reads TGCAGCGTGGGGACAGGGCCCTACGAGCAGTACTTC. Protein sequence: CSVGTGPYEQYF.